This is a list of T cell receptor beta chains from one sample in a study of early T cells in non-severe SARS-CoV-2 infection. TCRdb re-called the 5' RACE reads with MiXCR, one entry per CDR3 protein. The sample holds about 110,000 distinct CDR3 sequences, roughly 12% seen once. This material consisted of whole blood, taken at baseline. The receptors shown here come from an adult who was a healthcare worker with PCR-confirmed SARS-CoV-2 infection or an uninfected control (not recorded which). Both conserved end residues are part of each CDR3. The order of the fields is CDR3 protein, CDR3 DNA, clone size, D gene, V gene, CDR3 length, J gene. D genes are given only for firm matches. Not every row has a clone size; where given, it reads once, few, many or a size class.

CASSPTTGKYGYTF | TGTGCCAGCAGCCCCACTACAGGGAAGTATGGCTACACCTTC | few | . | TRBV7-2 | 14 | TRBJ1-2
CASKADPRTERNTGELFF | TGTGCCAGCAAGGCCGACCCGCGGACGGAACGGAACACCGGGGAGCTGTTTTTT | few | . | TRBV6-5 | 18 | TRBJ2-2
CASRYTEGPGYGYTF | TGTGCCAGCAGGTATACGGAGGGGCCTGGCTATGGCTACACCTTC | . | . | TRBV27 | 15 | TRBJ1-2
CASSHPGTGQLKSQFF | TGTGCCAGCAGCCACCCGGGCACGGGACAACTAAAATCCCAGTTCTTC | few | . | TRBV28 | 16 | TRBJ2-1
CANGTVNTEAFF | TGTGCCAACGGGACAGTGAACACTGAAGCTTTCTTT | few | TRBD1 | TRBV2 | 12 | TRBJ1-1
CASSPARNNEQFF | TGTGCCAGCTCACCAGCAAGGAACAATGAGCAGTTCTTC | few | . | TRBV18 | 13 | TRBJ2-1
CSARPGIGQPQHF | TGCAGTGCTAGACCGGGAATCGGTCAGCCCCAGCATTTT | many | . | TRBV20-1 | 13 | TRBJ1-5
CASGPSGTRSYEQYF | TGTGCCAGCGGTCCTTCGGGCACACGCTCCTACGAGCAGTACTTC | . | . | TRBV7-9 | 15 | TRBJ2-7
CASSWAVGSNQPQHF | TGTGCCAGCAGTTGGGCAGTGGGTAGCAATCAGCCCCAGCATTTT | few | . | TRBV12-3/TRBV12-4 | 15 | TRBJ1-5
CASSPRREGENIQYF | TGTGCCAGCTCACCACGTCGGGAAGGGGAGAACATTCAGTACTTC | few | . | TRBV18 | 15 | TRBJ2-4
CASSLVGGTGELFF | TGTGCCAGCAGCTTAGTAGGGGGCACCGGGGAGCTGTTTTTT | . | . | TRBV7-2 | 14 | TRBJ2-2
CAWSVFNSQTGNTIYF | TGTGCCTGGAGTGTATTTAACAGTCAGACGGGAAACACCATATATTTT | few | . | TRBV30 | 16 | TRBJ1-3
CASSPSADTQYF | TGTGCCAGCAGCCCTAGCGCAGATACGCAGTATTTT | . | . | TRBV6-6 | 12 | TRBJ2-3
CASSPRDNEQFF | TGTGCCAGCAGCCCGCGGGACAATGAGCAGTTCTTC | many | . | TRBV11-2 | 12 | TRBJ2-1
CATRASNQPQHF | TGTGCCACCCGGGCCAGCAATCAGCCCCAGCATTTT | . | . | TRBV6-2/TRBV6-3 | 12 | TRBJ1-5
CASSSRTSGSYEQYF | TGTGCCAGCAGCTCCCGGACTAGCGGCTCCTACGAGCAGTACTTC | . | TRBD2 | TRBV6-1 | 15 | TRBJ2-7
CASSPGAGIPSYEQYF | TGTGCCAGCAGCCCAGGCGCCGGGATACCGTCCTACGAGCAGTACTTC | . | . | TRBV5-4 | 16 | TRBJ2-7
CASSLRRTSNQPQHF | TGTGCCAGCAGCTTGAGACGTACCAGCAATCAGCCCCAGCATTTT | many | . | TRBV7-2 | 15 | TRBJ1-5
CASSLSGRASTGELFF | TGTGCCAGCAGTTTAAGCGGGAGGGCCAGTACCGGGGAGCTGTTTTTT | . | TRBD2 | TRBV28 | 16 | TRBJ2-2
CASSHLQLGTEAFF | TGCGCCAGCAGCCACTTACAACTGGGCACTGAAGCTTTCTTT | many | . | TRBV4-1 | 14 | TRBJ1-1
CASSLAGANTGELFF | TGTGCCAGCAGCTTAGCCGGAGCGAACACCGGGGAGCTGTTTTTT | . | . | TRBV7-3 | 15 | TRBJ2-2
CASSETGYNEQFF | TGCGCCAGCAGCGAAACAGGGTACAATGAGCAGTTCTTC | few | . | TRBV5-1 | 13 | TRBJ2-1
CASSLGHSYEQYF | TGTGCCAGCAGTTTAGGACACTCTTACGAGCAGTACTTC | few | . | TRBV27 | 13 | TRBJ2-7
CASSLVRQGEKLFF | TGTGCCAGCAGTTTAGTTCGTCAGGGTGAAAAACTGTTTTTT | many | . | TRBV28 | 14 | TRBJ1-4
CASSFLAGALCNEQFF | TGTGCCAGCAGCTTCTTAGCGGGAGCCCTCTGCAATGAGCAGTTCTTC | . | TRBD2 | TRBV11-2 | 16 | TRBJ2-1
CASSVRFLDGNQPQHF | TGTGCCAGCAGTGTTAGATTTCTAGATGGCAATCAGCCCCAGCATTTT | many | . | TRBV2 | 16 | TRBJ1-5
CASSPGHTYEQYF | TGTGCCAGCAGCCCGGGACATACCTACGAGCAGTACTTC | . | . | TRBV28 | 13 | TRBJ2-7
CSAGLAGVETQYF | TGCAGCGCCGGACTAGCGGGAGTAGAGACCCAGTACTTC | . | TRBD2 | TRBV29-1 | 13 | TRBJ2-5
CASSLGGEGTEAFF | TGTGCCAGCAGCTTAGGAGGGGAAGGCACTGAAGCTTTCTTT | few | . | TRBV5-6 | 14 | TRBJ1-1
CASSLEDSHSNQPQHF | TGTGCCAGCAGCTTAGAAGACAGCCATAGCAATCAGCCCCAGCATTTT | . | . | TRBV7-2 | 16 | TRBJ1-5
CASSDYRDRVPDTQYF | TGCGCCAGCAGTGACTACCGGGACAGGGTGCCAGATACGCAGTATTTT | . | TRBD1 | TRBV10-1 | 16 | TRBJ2-3
CASSPVVPRGGTEAFF | TGTGCCAGCTCACCAGTGGTGCCGCGGGGTGGCACTGAAGCTTTCTTT | few | . | TRBV18 | 16 | TRBJ1-1
CASSLMSSFGYGYTF | TGTGCCAGCAGCTTAATGTCCAGTTTTGGCTATGGCTACACCTTC | few | . | TRBV7-9 | 15 | TRBJ1-2
CASRRTSGPYEQYF | TGTGCCAGCAGAAGGACTAGCGGGCCTTACGAGCAGTACTTC | once | TRBD2 | TRBV28 | 14 | TRBJ2-7
CASSQATGADHEQFF | TGTGCCAGCAGCCAAGCCACAGGGGCTGACCATGAGCAGTTCTTC | . | TRBD1 | TRBV3-1 | 15 | TRBJ2-1
CASSLRSEAFF | TGTGCCAGCAGCTTGCGGTCCGAAGCTTTCTTT | few | . | TRBV7-8 | 11 | TRBJ1-1
CASSLRGFRSGANVLTF | TGTGCCAGCAGCTTGCGGGGATTTCGATCTGGGGCCAACGTCCTGACTTTC | many | . | TRBV5-8 | 17 | TRBJ2-6
CASSRDSMNTEAFF | TGCGCCAGCAGCAGGGACAGTATGAACACTGAAGCTTTCTTT | . | TRBD1 | TRBV5-1 | 14 | TRBJ1-1
CASSIGGEASYEQYF | TGTGCCAGTAGTATTGGGGGGGAGGCCTCCTACGAGCAGTACTTC | few | TRBD2 | TRBV19 | 15 | TRBJ2-7
CASSPRGTSGDHQETQYF | TGCGCCAGCAGCCCTCGAGGGACTAGCGGGGACCACCAAGAGACCCAGTACTTC | few | TRBD2 | TRBV5-1 | 18 | TRBJ2-5
CASSLRPKDEQYF | TGTGCCAGCAGCTTAAGGCCCAAGGACGAGCAGTACTTC | . | . | TRBV7-3 | 13 | TRBJ2-7
CASSLSDLAKNIQYF | TGTGCCAGCAGTTTATCCGATCTAGCCAAAAACATTCAGTACTTC | many | . | TRBV28 | 15 | TRBJ2-4
CASSLQGANYGYTF | TGTGCCAGCAGTCTACAGGGGGCGAACTATGGCTACACCTTC | many | TRBD1 | TRBV2 | 14 | TRBJ1-2
CASSGQGSKSEAFF | TGTGCCAGCAGTGGACAGGGGTCTAAGTCTGAAGCTTTCTTT | . | TRBD1 | TRBV12-3/TRBV12-4 | 14 | TRBJ1-1
CSVQGHETEAFF | TGCAGCGTACAGGGCCACGAAACTGAAGCTTTCTTT | . | . | TRBV29-1 | 12 | TRBJ1-1
CASSPLGTQYF | TGTGCCAGCAGTCCCCTGGGTACGCAGTATTTT | many | . | TRBV28 | 11 | TRBJ2-3
CASSLGLSRRYNEQFF | TGTGCCAGCAGCTTGGGACTCTCAAGGCGCTACAATGAGCAGTTCTTC | many | . | TRBV7-2 | 16 | TRBJ2-1
CASSPGRNNEQFF | TGTGCCAGCTCACCAGGTAGAAACAATGAGCAGTTCTTC | . | . | TRBV18 | 13 | TRBJ2-1
CASSWTGGNTVYGYTF | TGTGCCAGCAGCTGGACAGGGGGCAATACTGTCTATGGCTACACCTTC | . | TRBD1 | TRBV7-3 | 16 | TRBJ1-2